This T cell receptor (beta chain) was identified in a study of blood T cell repertoires in COVID-19. CDR1 and CDR2 from the germline V gene are MNHEY and SMNVEV (reference sequence). The CDR3 contains 14 residues. V was pared by 5 bases and J by 7 bases, with 15 bases between. The protocol was immunoSEQ multiplex PCR, while the TCRdb copy is restricted to in-frame clones and leaves out a portion. The profile shows approximately 140,000 clones, 88% of them singletons. The TCR was taken from a human donor in a cohort sampled during active COVID-19. This sequence joins TRBV27 and TRBJ1-3; possibly TRBD1 for D (5 bases). The sequencing sample was made of peripheral blood. CDR3 DNA: TGTGCCAGCAGTCCAGGGTCTGTTTGGAACACCATATATTTT. This gives the protein CASSPGSVWNTIYF.